This T cell receptor (beta chain) was identified in a study of cytomegalovirus exposure and HLA in healthy donors. Whole-study results and caveats: 16,951 TCR beta sequences were associated with HLA alleles at 0.05 false discovery rate in a later analysis. Apart from CMV serostatus, no immune exposure information was available. Relative to the roughly 700-donor mean, N-insertions were reportedly fewer in an Asian-associated ancestry cluster in a later analysis.

Concerning this clone: Antigen: not known.

This CDR3 contains 14 residues. V was shortened by 7 bases and J by 5 bases, with 20 bases between the two germline ends. The V gene's germline CDR1 is GTSNPN and CDR2 SVGIG (reference sequence). PCR involved 60 Vbeta and 13 Jbeta primers. In the source study's methods: Later work found around 85 million unique TCR beta chains, with roughly 11 million shared. Here immunoSEQ multiplex PCR was the method, and the copy in TCRdb shows in-frame clones only, minus some. D and trimming were read from the DNA, whereas the V and J calls and clone size are those reported in that table. Counted here are approximately 190,000 clones, about 13% occurring once; the ten biggest clones make up about 7.8%.

This chain uses TRBV30 with TRBJ1-1; D gene uncertain. The TCR originated in a man aged 50 or older in good health and CMV-seropositive. What was sequenced was PBMCs. The CDR3 DNA reads as TGTGCCTCCGAGTGGAGTCCACGAGGGACTGAAGCTTTCTTT. Its protein product is CASEWSPRGTEAFF.